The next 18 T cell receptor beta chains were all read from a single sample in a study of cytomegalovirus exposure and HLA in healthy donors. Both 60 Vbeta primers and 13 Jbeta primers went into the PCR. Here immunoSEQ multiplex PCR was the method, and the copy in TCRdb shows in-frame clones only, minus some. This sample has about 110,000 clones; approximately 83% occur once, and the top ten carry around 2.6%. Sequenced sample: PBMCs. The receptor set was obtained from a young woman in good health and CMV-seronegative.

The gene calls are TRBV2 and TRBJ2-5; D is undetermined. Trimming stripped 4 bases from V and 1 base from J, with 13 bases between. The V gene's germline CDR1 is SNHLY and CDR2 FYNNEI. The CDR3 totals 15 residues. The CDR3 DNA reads TGTGCCAGCAGTGTAATAATGGGCACCCAAGAGACCCAGTACTTC. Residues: CASSVIMGTQETQYF.

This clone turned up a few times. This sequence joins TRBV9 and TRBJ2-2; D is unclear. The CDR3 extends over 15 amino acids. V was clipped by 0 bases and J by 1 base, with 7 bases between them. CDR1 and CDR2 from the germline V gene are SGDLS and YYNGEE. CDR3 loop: CASSVGAQNTGELFF. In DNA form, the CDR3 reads TGTGCCAGCAGCGTAGGGGCCCAGAACACCGGGGAGCTGTTTTTT.

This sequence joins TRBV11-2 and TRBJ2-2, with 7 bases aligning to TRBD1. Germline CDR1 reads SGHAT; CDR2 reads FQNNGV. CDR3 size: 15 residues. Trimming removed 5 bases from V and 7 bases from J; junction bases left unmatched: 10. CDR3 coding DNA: TGTGCCAGCAGCCAGAACAGGGGCAGACGCGGGGAGCTGTTTTTT. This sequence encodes CASSQNRGRRGELFF. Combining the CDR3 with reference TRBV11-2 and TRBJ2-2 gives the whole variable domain EAGVAQSPRYKIIEKRQSVAFWCNPISGHATLYWYQQILGQGPKLLIQFQNNGVVDDSQLPKDRFSAERLKGVDSTLKIQPAKLEDSAVYLCASSQNRGRRGELFFGEGSRLTVL.

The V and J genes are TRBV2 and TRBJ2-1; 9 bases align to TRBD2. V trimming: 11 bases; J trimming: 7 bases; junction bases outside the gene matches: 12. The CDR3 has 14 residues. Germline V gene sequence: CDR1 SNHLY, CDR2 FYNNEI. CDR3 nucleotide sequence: TGTGCCGGAGGAGGTAGCGGGAGAGCTAATGAGCAGTTCTTC. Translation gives CAGGGSGRANEQFF. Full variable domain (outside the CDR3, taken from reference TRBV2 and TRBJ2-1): EPEVTQTPSHQVTQMGQEVILRCVPISNHLYFYWYRQILGQKVEFLVSFYNNEISEKSEIFDDQFSVERPDGSNFTLKIRSTKLEDSAMYFCAGGGSGRANEQFFGPGTRLTVL.

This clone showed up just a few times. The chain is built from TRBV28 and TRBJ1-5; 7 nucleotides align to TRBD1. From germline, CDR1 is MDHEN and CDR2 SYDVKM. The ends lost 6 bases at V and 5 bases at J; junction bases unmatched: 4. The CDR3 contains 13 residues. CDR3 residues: CASSPDRDQPQHF. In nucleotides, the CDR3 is TGTGCCAGCAGCCCCGACAGGGATCAGCCCCAGCATTTT.

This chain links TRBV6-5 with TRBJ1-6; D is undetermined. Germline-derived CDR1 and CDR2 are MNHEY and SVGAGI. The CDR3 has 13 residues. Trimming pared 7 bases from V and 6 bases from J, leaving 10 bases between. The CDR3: CASNNRINSPLHF. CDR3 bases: TGTGCCAGCAATAACAGAATTAATTCACCCCTCCACTTT.

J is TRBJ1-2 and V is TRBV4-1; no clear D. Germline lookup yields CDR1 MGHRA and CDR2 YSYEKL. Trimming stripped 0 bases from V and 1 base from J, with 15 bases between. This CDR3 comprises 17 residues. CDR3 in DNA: TGCGCCAGCAGCCAAGAGTTCGGCGAGGTACTTAACTATGGCTACACCTTC. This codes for CASSQEFGEVLNYGYTF.

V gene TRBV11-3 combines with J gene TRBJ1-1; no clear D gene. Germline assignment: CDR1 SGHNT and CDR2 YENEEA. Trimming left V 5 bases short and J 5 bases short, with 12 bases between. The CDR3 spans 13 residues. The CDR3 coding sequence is TGTGCCAGCAGCCCTCAACCGGGTACTGAAGCTTTCTTT. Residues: CASSPQPGTEAFF.

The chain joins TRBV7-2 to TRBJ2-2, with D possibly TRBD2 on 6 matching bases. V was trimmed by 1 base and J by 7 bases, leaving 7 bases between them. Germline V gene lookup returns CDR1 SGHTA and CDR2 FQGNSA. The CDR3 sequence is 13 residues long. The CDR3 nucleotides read TGTGCCAGCAGCTTAGGGGGGGTCGGGGAGCTGTTTTTT. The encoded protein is CASSLGGVGELFF. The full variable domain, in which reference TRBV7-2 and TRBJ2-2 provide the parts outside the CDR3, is GAGVSQSPSNKVTEKGKDVELRCDPISGHTALYWYRQSLGQGLEFLIYFQGNSAPDKSGLPSDRFSAERTGGSVSTLTIQRTQQEDSAVYLCASSLGGVGELFFGEGSRLTVL.

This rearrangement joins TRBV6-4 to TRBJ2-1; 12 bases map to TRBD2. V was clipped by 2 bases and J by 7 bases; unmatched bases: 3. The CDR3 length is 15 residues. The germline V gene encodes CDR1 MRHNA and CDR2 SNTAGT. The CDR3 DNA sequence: TGTGCCAGCAGTGACACTAGCGGGGGGCCAAATGAGCAGTTCTTC. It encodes CASSDTSGGPNEQFF.

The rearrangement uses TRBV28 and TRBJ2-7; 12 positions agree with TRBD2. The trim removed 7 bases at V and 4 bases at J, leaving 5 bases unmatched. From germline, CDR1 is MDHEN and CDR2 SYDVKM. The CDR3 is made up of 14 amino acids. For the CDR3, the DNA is TGTGCCAGCACCCTAGCGGGAGGGCCTTACGAGCAGTACTTC. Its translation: CASTLAGGPYEQYF.

CDR3 protein: CASSSPGEDTQYF. CDR3 DNA: TGTGCCAGCAGCTCGCCGGGGGAAGATACGCAGTATTTT. The chain couples TRBV7-2 to TRBJ2-3; D is perhaps TRBD2 (6 bases). Trimming removed 4 bases from V and 5 bases from J, with 10 bases in between. Germline lookup yields CDR1 SGHTA and CDR2 FQGNSA. This CDR3 region has 13 residues.

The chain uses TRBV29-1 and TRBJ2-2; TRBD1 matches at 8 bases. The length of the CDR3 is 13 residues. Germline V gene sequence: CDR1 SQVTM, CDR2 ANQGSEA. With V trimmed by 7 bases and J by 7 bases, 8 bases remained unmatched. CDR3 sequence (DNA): TGCAGCGCCCTAATGACAGGGGTCGGGGAGCTGTTTTTT. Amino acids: CSALMTGVGELFF.

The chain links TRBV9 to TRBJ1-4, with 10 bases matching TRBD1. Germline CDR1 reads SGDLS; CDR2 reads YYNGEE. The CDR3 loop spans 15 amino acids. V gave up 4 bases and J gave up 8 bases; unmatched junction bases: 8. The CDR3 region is CASSIRQGAGEKLFF. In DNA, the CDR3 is TGTGCCAGCAGCATCCGACAGGGGGCGGGCGAAAAACTGTTTTTT.

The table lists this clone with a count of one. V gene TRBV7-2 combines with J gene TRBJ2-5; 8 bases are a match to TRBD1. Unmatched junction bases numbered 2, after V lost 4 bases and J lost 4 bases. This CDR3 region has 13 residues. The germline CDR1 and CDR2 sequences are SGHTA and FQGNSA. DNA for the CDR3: TGTGCCAGCAGCTACGGACAGGGAGAGACCCAGTACTTC. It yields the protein CASSYGQGETQYF. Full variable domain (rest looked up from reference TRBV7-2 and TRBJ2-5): GAGVSQSPSNKVTEKGKDVELRCDPISGHTALYWYRQSLGQGLEFLIYFQGNSAPDKSGLPSDRFSAERTGGSVSTLTIQRTQQEDSAVYLCASSYGQGETQYFGPGTRLLVL.

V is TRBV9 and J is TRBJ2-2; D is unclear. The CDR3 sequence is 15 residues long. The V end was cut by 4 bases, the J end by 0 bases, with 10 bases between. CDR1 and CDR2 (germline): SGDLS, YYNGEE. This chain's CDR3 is CASSPRLTNTGELFF. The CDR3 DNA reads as TGTGCCAGCAGCCCCCGTCTTACGAACACCGGGGAGCTGTTTTTT.

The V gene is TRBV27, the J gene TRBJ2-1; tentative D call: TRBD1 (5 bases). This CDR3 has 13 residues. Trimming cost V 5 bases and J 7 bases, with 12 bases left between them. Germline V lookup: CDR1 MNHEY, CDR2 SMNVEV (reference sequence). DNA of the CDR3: TGTGCCAGCAGTCCCGGACATTTGAATGAGCAGTTCTTC. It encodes CASSPGHLNEQFF.

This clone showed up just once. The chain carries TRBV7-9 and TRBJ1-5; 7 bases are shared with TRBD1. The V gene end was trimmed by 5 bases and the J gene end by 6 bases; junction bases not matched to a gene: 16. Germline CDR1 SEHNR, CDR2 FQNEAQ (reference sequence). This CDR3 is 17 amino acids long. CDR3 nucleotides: TGTGCCAGCAGCCCTACGGAGGGCAGGGGGTTTGTTCAGCCCCAGCATTTT. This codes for CASSPTEGRGFVQPQHF.